The clone carrying this T cell receptor (beta chain) was seen only a few times. The TCR beta CDR3 regions underwent amplification using RNA transcripts as the source. RT-PCR in the first round (using the HTBI primer set) targeted the TCR CDR3. TCRdb re-derived calls from the multiplex PCR reads in MiXCR, one entry per CDR3 protein. This table holds around 620,000 distinct CDR3 sequences, about 14% found once. This sample was taken from a study of T cells in Graves' hyperthyroidism and ophthalmopathy. PBMCs were collected from a roughly 10 ml volume of fresh peripheral blood. The receptor was isolated from a woman younger than 35 with Graves' ophthalmopathy. The specimen sequenced was blood.

In DNA form, the CDR3 reads TGTGCCTCCTCGCCGGGACAGGCAACCTACGAGCAGTACTTC. Translation gives CASSPGQATYEQYF. V gene TRBV9 combines with J gene TRBJ2-7; 8 nucleotides line up with TRBD1. Trimming at V came to 10 bases and at J to 2 bases, leaving 11 bases not matched to a gene. The CDR3 covers 14 residues. The V gene's germline CDR1 is SGDLS and CDR2 YYNGEE.